This T cell receptor (beta chain) was captured in a study of shared clonotypes between healthy human individuals. At the level of the study: The plates for each donor numbered three CD4 naive, three CD4 memory, two CD8 naive and one CD8 memory.

Study-level points and caveats: Sampling involved blood alone; tissue repertoires likely differ.

This clone was found once. Its antigen remains unknown. Every one of the donors was a Caucasian adult that lived in Nashville, Tennessee. Into CD45RA+ naive and CD45RA-negative memory subsets, the CD4+ cells were split. Generated by immunoSEQ multiplex PCR, the TCRdb table keeps only in-frame clones and is missing some. The sample lists about 1 million clones, about 75% occurring once. Sequencing was done on a sample of memory CD4+ T cells sorted from blood. Subset noted: CD45RA-negative fraction. The clonotype comes from a man aged 18 to 30 in good health.

The CDR3: CASSPPRLRLAFPDEQFF. DNA of the CDR3: TGTGCCAGCTCACCACCCCGGCTACGACTAGCCTTCCCCGATGAGCAGTTCTTC. The chain carries TRBV18 and TRBJ2-1, with 7 bases fitting TRBD2. The CDR3 covers 18 residues. Germline CDR1 and CDR2: KGHSH and LQKENI. V gave up 0 bases and J gave up 8 bases; unmatched junction bases: 16.